Listed below are T cell receptor beta chains from one sample, sequenced in a study of blood T cell repertoires in COVID-19. Produced via immunoSEQ multiplex PCR; TCRdb's table is partial and in-frame only. The table has some 450,000 clones, approximately 88% seen once. Sequencing was performed on peripheral blood. These receptors were taken from a woman aged 45-65 years with COVID-19, enrolled during active disease. CDR3s include the opening cysteine and the closing phenylalanine or tryptophan. Fields, in order: clone size, J gene, V gene, D gene, CDR3 DNA, CDR3 protein. The D gene is left open where the match is weak. Rows give clone size only sometimes, using once, few, many, or a class for an expanded clone.

>.|TRBJ1-5|TRBV27|.
TGTGCCAGCAGTTTAAGGGGCGATAGCAATCAGCCCCAGCATTTT
CASSLRGDSNQPQHF
>once|TRBJ1-6|TRBV5-6|TRBD1
TGTGCCAGCAGCTTCCCACGGACAGGGCAGAATTCACCCCTCCACTTT
CASSFPRTGQNSPLHF
>.|TRBJ2-2|TRBV2|.
TGTGCCAGCAGTGAGGTTTCAGGGGACACCGGGGAGCTGTTTTTT
CASSEVSGDTGELFF
>.|TRBJ1-1|TRBV19|TRBD1
TGTGCCAGTAGTCCTCCGACAGGGGATATGAACACTGAAGCTTTCTTT
CASSPPTGDMNTEAFF
>.|TRBJ1-1|TRBV9|.
TGTGCCAGCAACTTCGAGGGGAACACTGAAGCTTTCTTT
CASNFEGNTEAFF
>.|TRBJ2-7|TRBV5-6|TRBD2
TGTGCCAGCGCGGGGGGTATCTCCTACGAGCAGTACTTC
CASAGGISYEQYF
>once|TRBJ2-2|TRBV19|.
TGTGCCAGTAGTATTTTGGAGCTGGGTAGGAACACCGGGGAGCTGTTTTTT
CASSILELGRNTGELFF
>.|TRBJ1-6|TRBV6-1|.
TGTGCCAGCAGGAGTAGCGGGGGCTCACCCCTCCACTTT
CASRSSGGSPLHF
>.|TRBJ1-1|TRBV11-2|.
TGTGCCAGCAGCCCCCGGGGGATGGGCACTGAAGCTTTCTTT
CASSPRGMGTEAFF
>.|TRBJ1-4|TRBV29-1|.
TGCAGCGTTGGTCTAGGAGCAACTAATGAAAAACTGTTTTTT
CSVGLGATNEKLFF
>.|TRBJ1-1|TRBV19|.
TGTGCCACCCTTACAGCCGGCAGGGGAATACAGACAGCTTTCTTT
CATLTAGRGIQTAFF
>.|TRBJ2-1|TRBV4-2|TRBD2
TGTGCCAGCAGCTCTCAGATAGCGGGCGATGAGCAGTTCTTC
CASSSQIAGDEQFF
>.|TRBJ1-1|TRBV19|.
TGTGCCAGTAGTATAGGGAGGCACACTGAAGCTTTCTTT
CASSIGRHTEAFF
>once|TRBJ2-3|TRBV10-3|.
TGTGCCATCAGTGAGTCCAACTCTCTTGCAGATACGCAGTATTTT
CAISESNSLADTQYF
>.|TRBJ1-5|TRBV5-8|TRBD1
TGTGCCAGCAGCGTAGGGACAGTTTTCAATCAGCCCCAGCATTTT
CASSVGTVFNQPQHF
>.|TRBJ1-2|TRBV5-5|TRBD1
TGTGCCAGCAGCTTGGGACAGGGCGGTGGCTACACCTTC
CASSLGQGGGYTF
>.|TRBJ1-2|TRBV19|.
TGTGCCAGTAGTATAGGGCCAGCTAACTATGGCTACACCTTC
CASSIGPANYGYTF
>.|TRBJ2-7|TRBV6-5|.
TGTGCCAGCAGTCGCGGATCCTACGAGCAGTACTTC
CASSRGSYEQYF
>.|TRBJ2-7|TRBV3-1/TRBV3-2|TRBD1
TGTGCCAGCAGCCAGAACAGGGGCTCTGGCGAGCAGTACTTC
CASSQNRGSGEQYF
>.|TRBJ2-1|TRBV24-1|.
TGTGCCACCAGTGCCCTCGCGGCCGATGAGCAGTTCTTC
CATSALAADEQFF
>once|TRBJ1-3|TRBV6-5|TRBD1
TGTGCCAGCAGTTCCCGACAGGGTGGTACTGGAAACACCATATATTTT
CASSSRQGGTGNTIYF
>.|TRBJ1-1|TRBV28|.
TGTGCCAGCAGTCCCCCACCGAGAGGTGAAGCTTTCTTT
CASSPPPRGEAFF
>.|TRBJ1-2|TRBV6-2/TRBV6-3|.
TGTGCCAGCAGTTGGCAGGCTCCCGAAGGCTACACCTTC
CASSWQAPEGYTF
>.|TRBJ1-6|TRBV19|.
TGTGCCAGTAGTCTCTCCTATAATTCACCCCTCCACTTT
CASSLSYNSPLHF
>.|TRBJ1-5|TRBV6-1|.
TGTGCCAGCAGTGAACAAGGAGATCAGCCCCAGCATTTT
CASSEQGDQPQHF
>.|TRBJ1-6|TRBV19|TRBD1
TGTGCCAGTGACAGGGGAGGGTATAATTCACCCCTCCACTTT
CASDRGGYNSPLHF